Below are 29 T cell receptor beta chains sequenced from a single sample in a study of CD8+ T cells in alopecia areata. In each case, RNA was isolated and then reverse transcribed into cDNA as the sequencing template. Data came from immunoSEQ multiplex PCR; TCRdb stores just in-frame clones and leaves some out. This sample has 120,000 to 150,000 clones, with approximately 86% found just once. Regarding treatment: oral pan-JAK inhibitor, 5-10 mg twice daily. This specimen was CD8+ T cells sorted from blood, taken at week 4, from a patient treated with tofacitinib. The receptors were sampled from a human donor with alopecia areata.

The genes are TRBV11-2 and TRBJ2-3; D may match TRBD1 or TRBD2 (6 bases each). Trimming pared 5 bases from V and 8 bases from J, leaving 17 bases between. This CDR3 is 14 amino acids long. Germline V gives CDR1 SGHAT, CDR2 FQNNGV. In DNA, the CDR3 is TGTGCCAGCAGCCCTCAGGGGACCGGGGGTACGCAGTATTTT. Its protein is CASSPQGTGGTQYF.

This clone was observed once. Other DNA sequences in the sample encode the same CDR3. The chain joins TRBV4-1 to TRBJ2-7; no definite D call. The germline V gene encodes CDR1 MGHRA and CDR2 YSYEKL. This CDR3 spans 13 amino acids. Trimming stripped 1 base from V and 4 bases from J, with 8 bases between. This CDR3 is CASSQGAGYEQYF. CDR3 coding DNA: TGCGCCAGCAGCCAAGGTGCCGGATACGAGCAGTACTTC.

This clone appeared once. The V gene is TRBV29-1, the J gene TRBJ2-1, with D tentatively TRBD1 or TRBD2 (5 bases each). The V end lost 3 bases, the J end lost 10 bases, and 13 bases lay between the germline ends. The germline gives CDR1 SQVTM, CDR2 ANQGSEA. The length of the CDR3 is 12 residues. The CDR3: CSVDPGSGEQFF. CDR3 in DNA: TGCAGCGTTGATCCAGGGTCGGGAGAGCAGTTCTTC.

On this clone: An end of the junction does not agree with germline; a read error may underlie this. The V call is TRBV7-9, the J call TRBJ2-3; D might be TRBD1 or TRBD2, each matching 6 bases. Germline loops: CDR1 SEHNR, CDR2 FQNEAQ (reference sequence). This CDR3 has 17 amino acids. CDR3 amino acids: CASSLLWGAELTDMQYF. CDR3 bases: TGTGCCAGCAGCTTATTGTGGGGGGCGGAACTCACAGATATGCAGTATTTT.

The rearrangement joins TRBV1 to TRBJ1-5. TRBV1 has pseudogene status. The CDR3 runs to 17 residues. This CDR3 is CTSSHRGPASGNQPQHF. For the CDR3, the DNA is TGCACCAGCAGCCATAGGGGACCCGCATCAGGCAATCAGCCCCAGCATTTT.

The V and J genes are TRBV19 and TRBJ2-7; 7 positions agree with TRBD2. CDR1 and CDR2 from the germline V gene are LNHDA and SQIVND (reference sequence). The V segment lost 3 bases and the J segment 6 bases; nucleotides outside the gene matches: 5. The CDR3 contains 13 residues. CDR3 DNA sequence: TGTGCCAGTAGTATGGGCGGGAGTGCCGAGCAGTACTTC. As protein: CASSMGGSAEQYF. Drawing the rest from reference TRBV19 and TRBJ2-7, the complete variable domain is DGGITQSPKYLFRKEGQNVTLSCEQNLNHDAMYWYRQDPGQGLRLIYYSQIVNDFQKGDIAEGYSVSREKKESFPLTVTSAQKNPTAFYLCASSMGGSAEQYFGPGTRLTVT.

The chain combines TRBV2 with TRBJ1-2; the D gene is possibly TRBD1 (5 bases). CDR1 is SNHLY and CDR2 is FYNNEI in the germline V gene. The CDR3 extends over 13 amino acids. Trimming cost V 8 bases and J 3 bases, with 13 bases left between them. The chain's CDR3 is CASRGMGDYGYTF. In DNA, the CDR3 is TGTGCCAGCCGGGGGATGGGGGACTATGGCTACACCTTC.

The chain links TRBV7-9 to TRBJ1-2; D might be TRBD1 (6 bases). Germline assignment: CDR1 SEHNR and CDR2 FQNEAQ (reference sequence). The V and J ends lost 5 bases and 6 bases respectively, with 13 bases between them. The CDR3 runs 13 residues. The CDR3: CASSQASGDGYTF. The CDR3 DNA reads TGTGCCAGCAGCCAAGCGTCAGGGGATGGCTACACCTTC.

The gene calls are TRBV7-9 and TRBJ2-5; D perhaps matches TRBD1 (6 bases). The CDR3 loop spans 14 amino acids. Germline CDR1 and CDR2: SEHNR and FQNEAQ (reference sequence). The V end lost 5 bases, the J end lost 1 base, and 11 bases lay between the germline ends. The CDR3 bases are TGTGCCAGCAGCCCAACAGGGCGCCAAGAGACCCAGTACTTC. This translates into CASSPTGRQETQYF. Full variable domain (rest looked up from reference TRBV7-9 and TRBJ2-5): DTGVSQNPRHKITKRGQNVTFRCDPISEHNRLYWYRQTLGQGPEFLTYFQNEAQLEKSRLLSDRFSAERPKGSFSTLEIQRTEQGDSAMYLCASSPTGRQETQYFGPGTRLLVL.

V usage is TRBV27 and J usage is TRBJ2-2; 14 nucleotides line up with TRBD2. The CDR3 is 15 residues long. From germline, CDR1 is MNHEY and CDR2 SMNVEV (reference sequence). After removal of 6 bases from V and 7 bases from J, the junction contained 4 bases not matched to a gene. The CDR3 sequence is CASSAGTSGSGELFF. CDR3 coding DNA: TGTGCCAGCAGCGCCGGGACTAGCGGGAGCGGGGAGCTGTTTTTT.

The CDR3 bases are TGCGCCAGCAGTCGCGGCACCGGGGAGCTGTTTTTT. This gives the protein CASSRGTGELFF. The gene calls are TRBV4-1 and TRBJ2-2; D gene uncertain. CDR3 size: 12 residues. Trimming pared 6 bases from V and 4 bases from J, leaving 6 bases between. CDR1 and CDR2 (germline): MGHRA, YSYEKL.

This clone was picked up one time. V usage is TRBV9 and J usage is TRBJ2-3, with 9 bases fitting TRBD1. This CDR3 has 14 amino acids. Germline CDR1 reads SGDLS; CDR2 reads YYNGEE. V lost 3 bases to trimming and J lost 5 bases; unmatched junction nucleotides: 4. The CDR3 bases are TGTGCCAGCAGCGACAGGGGGCGGGGAGATACGCAGTATTTT. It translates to CASSDRGRGDTQYF. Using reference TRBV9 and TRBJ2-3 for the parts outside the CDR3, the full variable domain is DSGVTQTPKHLITATGQRVTLRCSPRSGDLSVYWYQQSLDQGLQFLIQYYNGEERAKGNILERFSAQQFPDLHSELNLSSLELGDSALYFCASSDRGRGDTQYFGPGTRLTVL.

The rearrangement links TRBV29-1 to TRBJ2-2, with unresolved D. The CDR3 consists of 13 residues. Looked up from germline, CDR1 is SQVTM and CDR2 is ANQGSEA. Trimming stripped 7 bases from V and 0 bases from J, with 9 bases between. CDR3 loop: CSADGPNTGELFF. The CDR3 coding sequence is TGCAGCGCCGACGGCCCGAACACCGGGGAGCTGTTTTTT.

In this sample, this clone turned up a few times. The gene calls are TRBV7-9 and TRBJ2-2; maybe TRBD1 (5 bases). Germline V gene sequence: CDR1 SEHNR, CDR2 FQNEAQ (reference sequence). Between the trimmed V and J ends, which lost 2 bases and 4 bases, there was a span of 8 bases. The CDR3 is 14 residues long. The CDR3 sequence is CASSLPGITGELFF. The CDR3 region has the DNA TGTGCCAGCAGCTTACCAGGGATCACCGGGGAGCTGTTTTTT.

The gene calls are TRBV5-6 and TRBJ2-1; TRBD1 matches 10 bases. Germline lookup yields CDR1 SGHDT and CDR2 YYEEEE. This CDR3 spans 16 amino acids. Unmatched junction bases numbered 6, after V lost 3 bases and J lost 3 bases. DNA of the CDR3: TGTGCCAGCAGCTATGGGACAGGGGAGCTCTACAATGAGCAGTTCTTC. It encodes CASSYGTGELYNEQFF.

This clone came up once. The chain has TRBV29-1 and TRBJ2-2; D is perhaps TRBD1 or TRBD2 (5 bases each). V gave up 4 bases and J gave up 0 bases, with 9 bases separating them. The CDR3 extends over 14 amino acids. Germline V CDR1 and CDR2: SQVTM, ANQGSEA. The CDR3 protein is CSVVGDSNTGELFF. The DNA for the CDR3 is TGCAGCGTTGTGGGGGATTCGAACACCGGGGAGCTGTTTTTT.

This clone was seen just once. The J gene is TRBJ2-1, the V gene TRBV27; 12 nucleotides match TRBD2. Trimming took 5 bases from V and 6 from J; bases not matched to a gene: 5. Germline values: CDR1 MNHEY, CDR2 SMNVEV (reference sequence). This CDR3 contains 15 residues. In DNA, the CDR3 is TGTGCCAGCAGTAAAGGGACTAGCGGGTCCAATGAGCAGTTCTTC. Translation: CASSKGTSGSNEQFF.

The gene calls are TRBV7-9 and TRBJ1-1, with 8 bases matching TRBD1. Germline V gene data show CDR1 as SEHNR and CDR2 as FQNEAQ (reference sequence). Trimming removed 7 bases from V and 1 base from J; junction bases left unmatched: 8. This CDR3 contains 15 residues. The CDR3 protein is CASTMVGTGNTEAFF. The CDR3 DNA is TGTGCCAGCACCATGGTAGGGACAGGGAACACTGAAGCTTTCTTT.

CDR3 sequence reads: CASSFSDEQYF. CDR3 coding DNA: TGTGCCAGCAGCTTCAGTGACGAGCAGTACTTC. V is TRBV7-9 and J is TRBJ2-7; no definite D call. The CDR3 runs 11 residues. Per germline, CDR1 SEHNR and CDR2 FQNEAQ (reference sequence). The V and J ends lost 3 bases and 5 bases respectively, with 5 bases between them.

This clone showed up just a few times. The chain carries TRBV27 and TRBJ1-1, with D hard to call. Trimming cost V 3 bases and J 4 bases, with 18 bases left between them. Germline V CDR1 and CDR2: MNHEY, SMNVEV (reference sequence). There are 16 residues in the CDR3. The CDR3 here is CASSFGVLALGTEAFF. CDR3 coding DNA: TGTGCCAGCAGTTTTGGGGTGTTGGCCCTTGGCACTGAAGCTTTCTTT.

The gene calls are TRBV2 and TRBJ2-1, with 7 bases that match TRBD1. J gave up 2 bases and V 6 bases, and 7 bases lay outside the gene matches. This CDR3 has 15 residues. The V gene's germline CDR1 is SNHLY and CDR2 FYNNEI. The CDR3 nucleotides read TGTGCCAGCAGCCTTGACAGGGACACCTACAATGAGCAGTTCTTC. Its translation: CASSLDRDTYNEQFF.

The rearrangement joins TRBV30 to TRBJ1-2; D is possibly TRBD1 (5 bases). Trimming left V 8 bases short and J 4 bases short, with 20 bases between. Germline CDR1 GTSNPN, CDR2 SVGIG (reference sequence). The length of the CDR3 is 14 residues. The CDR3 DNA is TGTGCCCATGGGCAGGGATCGGGGGGCTATGGCTACACCTTC. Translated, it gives CAHGQGSGGYGYTF. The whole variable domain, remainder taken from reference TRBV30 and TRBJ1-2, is SQTIHQWPATLVQPVGSPLSLECTVEGTSNPNLYWYRQAAGRGLQLLFYSVGIGQISSEVPQNLSASRPQDRQFILSSKKLLLSDSGFYLCAHGQGSGGYGYTFGSGTRLTVV.

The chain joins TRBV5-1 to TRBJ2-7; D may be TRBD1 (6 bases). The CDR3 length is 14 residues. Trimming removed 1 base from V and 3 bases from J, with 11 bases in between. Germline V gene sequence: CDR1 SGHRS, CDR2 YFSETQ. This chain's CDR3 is CASSLMGAVYEQYF. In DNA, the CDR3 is TGCGCCAGCAGCTTGATGGGGGCCGTCTACGAGCAGTACTTC. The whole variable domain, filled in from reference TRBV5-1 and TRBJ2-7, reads KAGVTQTPRYLIKTRGQQVTLSCSPISGHRSVSWYQQTPGQGLQFLFEYFSETQRNKGNFPGRFSGRQFSNSRSEMNVSTLELGDSALYLCASSLMGAVYEQYFGPGTRLTVT.

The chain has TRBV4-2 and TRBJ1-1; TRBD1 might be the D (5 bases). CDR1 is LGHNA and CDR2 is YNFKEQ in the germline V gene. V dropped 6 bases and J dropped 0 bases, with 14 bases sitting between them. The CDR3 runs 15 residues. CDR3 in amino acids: CASREEDTLNTEAFF. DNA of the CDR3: TGTGCCAGCAGGGAAGAGGACACATTGAACACTGAAGCTTTCTTT.

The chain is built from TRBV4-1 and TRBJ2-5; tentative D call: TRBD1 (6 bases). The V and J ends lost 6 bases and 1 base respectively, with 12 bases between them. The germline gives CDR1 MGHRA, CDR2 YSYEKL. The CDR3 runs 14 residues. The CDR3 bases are TGCGCCAGCAGTGGTACAGGGACCCAAGAGACCCAGTACTTC. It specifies CASSGTGTQETQYF.

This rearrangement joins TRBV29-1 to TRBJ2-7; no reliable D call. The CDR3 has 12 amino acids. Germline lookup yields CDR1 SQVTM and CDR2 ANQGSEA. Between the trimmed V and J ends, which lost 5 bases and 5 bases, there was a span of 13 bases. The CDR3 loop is CSVTLLVDEQYF. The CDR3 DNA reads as TGCAGCGTTACGTTGCTCGTTGACGAGCAGTACTTC.

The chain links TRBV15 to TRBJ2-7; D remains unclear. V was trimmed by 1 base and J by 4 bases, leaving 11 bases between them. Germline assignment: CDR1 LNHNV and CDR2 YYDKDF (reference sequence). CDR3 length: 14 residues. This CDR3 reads CATSRVVGYYEQYF. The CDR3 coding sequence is TGTGCCACCAGCAGAGTGGTGGGTTATTACGAGCAGTACTTC.

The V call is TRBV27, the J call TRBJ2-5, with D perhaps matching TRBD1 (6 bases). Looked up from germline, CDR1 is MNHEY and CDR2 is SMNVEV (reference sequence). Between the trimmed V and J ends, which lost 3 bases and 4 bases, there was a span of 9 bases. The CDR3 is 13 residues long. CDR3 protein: CASSLGAPETQYF. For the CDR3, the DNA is TGTGCCAGCAGTTTGGGGGCACCAGAGACCCAGTACTTC.

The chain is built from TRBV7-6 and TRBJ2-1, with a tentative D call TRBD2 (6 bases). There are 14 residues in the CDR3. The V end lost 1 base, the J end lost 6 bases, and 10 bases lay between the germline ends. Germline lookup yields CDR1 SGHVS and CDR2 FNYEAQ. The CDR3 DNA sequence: TGTGCCAGCAGCTTAGGGGACTCAACCAATGAGCAGTTCTTC. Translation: CASSLGDSTNEQFF.